A selection of T cell receptor beta chains follows, all from one sample in a study of shared clonotypes between healthy human individuals. This table comes from immunoSEQ multiplex PCR, and its TCRdb copy is limited to in-frame clones, with some not included. The sample shows 2 million to 2.5 million clones, more than 85% of them seen only once. Sequencing was done on a sample of naive CD4+ T cells from PBMCs. The receptors stem from a man aged 18 to 35 in good health. Some clones in this sample may be carry-over from other donors' samples. CDR3s include the opening cysteine and the closing phenylalanine or tryptophan. The order of the fields is clone size, J gene, D gene, V gene, CDR3 protein, CDR3 DNA. D genes are given only for firm matches. Only part of the rows carry a size: once, few, many, or a class if the clone is expanded.

clone_size: .
j_call: TRBJ1-5
d_call: .
v_call: TRBV2
cdr3_aa: CASRTGTNSNQPQHF
cdr3_nt: TGTGCCAGCAGAACAGGGACAAATAGCAATCAGCCCCAGCATTTT

clone_size: .
j_call: TRBJ2-1
d_call: TRBD1
v_call: TRBV18
cdr3_aa: CASSPPTGGRNEQFF
cdr3_nt: TGTGCCAGCTCACCACCGACAGGGGGCAGGAATGAGCAGTTCTTC

clone_size: .
j_call: TRBJ2-7
d_call: .
v_call: TRBV7-9
cdr3_aa: CASSLASGKQVPLSF
cdr3_nt: TGTGCCAGCAGCTTAGCGTCGGGGAAACAGGTCCCTCTGAGCTTC

clone_size: .
j_call: TRBJ2-7
d_call: .
v_call: TRBV29-1
cdr3_aa: CSVGGAHLLWQYF
cdr3_nt: TGCAGCGTTGGAGGGGCGCACCTCTTATGGCAGTACTTC

clone_size: .
j_call: TRBJ1-1
d_call: .
v_call: TRBV10-3
cdr3_aa: CAIRRQAEGNTEAFF
cdr3_nt: TGTGCCATCAGGAGACAGGCTGAGGGGAACACTGAAGCTTTCTTT

clone_size: once
j_call: TRBJ1-1
d_call: .
v_call: TRBV2
cdr3_aa: CASSDLTRTTEAFF
cdr3_nt: TGTGCCAGCAGTGATTTGACACGGACAACTGAAGCTTTCTTT

clone_size: .
j_call: TRBJ2-3
d_call: TRBD2
v_call: TRBV7-6
cdr3_aa: CASRPIAGVADTQYF
cdr3_nt: TGTGCCAGCAGGCCTATAGCGGGAGTGGCAGATACGCAGTATTTT

clone_size: .
j_call: TRBJ1-5
d_call: TRBD1
v_call: TRBV2
cdr3_aa: CASTGRGLSNQPQHF
cdr3_nt: TGTGCCAGCACCGGAAGGGGGCTTAGCAATCAGCCCCAGCATTTT

clone_size: .
j_call: TRBJ1-5
d_call: .
v_call: TRBV23-1
cdr3_aa: CASSPRSGAAQHF
cdr3_nt: TGCGCCAGCAGCCCGCGCAGTGGTGCGGCCCAGCATTTT

clone_size: .
j_call: TRBJ2-7
d_call: .
v_call: TRBV27
cdr3_aa: CASRNWGERPNEQYF
cdr3_nt: TGTGCCAGCCGAAATTGGGGGGAAAGACCCAACGAGCAGTACTTC

clone_size: .
j_call: TRBJ2-7
d_call: TRBD2
v_call: TRBV6-6
cdr3_aa: CASSPFSGSSYEQYF
cdr3_nt: TGTGCCAGCAGCCCCTTTAGCGGGAGCTCCTACGAGCAGTACTTC

clone_size: .
j_call: TRBJ2-1
d_call: .
v_call: TRBV18
cdr3_aa: CASSPYLDHIEQFF
cdr3_nt: TGTGCCAGCTCACCGTACCTAGATCATATTGAGCAGTTCTTC

clone_size: .
j_call: TRBJ2-1
d_call: .
v_call: TRBV28
cdr3_aa: CASSLPRTLNEQFF
cdr3_nt: TGTGCCAGCAGTCTTCCCCGGACCCTCAATGAGCAGTTCTTC

clone_size: .
j_call: TRBJ1-3
d_call: .
v_call: TRBV28
cdr3_aa: CASNGRVAGNTIYF
cdr3_nt: TGTGCCAGCAATGGACGCGTAGCTGGAAACACCATATATTTT

clone_size: .
j_call: TRBJ2-5
d_call: TRBD2
v_call: TRBV5-1
cdr3_aa: CASSLLLAGGETQYF
cdr3_nt: TGCGCCAGCAGCTTGTTGTTAGCGGGAGGGGAGACCCAGTACTTC

clone_size: .
j_call: TRBJ2-2
d_call: .
v_call: TRBV27
cdr3_aa: CASSFSTGWDTGELFF
cdr3_nt: TGTGCCAGCAGTTTTTCGACAGGATGGGACACCGGGGAGCTGTTTTTT

clone_size: .
j_call: TRBJ1-2
d_call: TRBD1
v_call: TRBV4-3
cdr3_aa: CASSQEPGGDYGYTF
cdr3_nt: TGCGCCAGCAGCCAAGAGCCAGGGGGGGACTATGGCTACACCTTC

clone_size: once
j_call: TRBJ1-1
d_call: TRBD1
v_call: TRBV18
cdr3_aa: CASSLTDRETEAFF
cdr3_nt: TGTGCCAGCTCCCTCACCGACAGGGAGACTGAAGCTTTCTTT

clone_size: few
j_call: TRBJ1-1
d_call: .
v_call: TRBV9
cdr3_aa: CASSVSNTEAFF
cdr3_nt: TGTGCCAGCAGCGTTTCAAACACTGAAGCTTTCTTT

clone_size: .
j_call: TRBJ2-2
d_call: .
v_call: TRBV7-9
cdr3_aa: CASRYSANTGELFF
cdr3_nt: TGTGCCAGCAGGTACAGCGCGAACACCGGGGAGCTGTTTTTT

clone_size: .
j_call: TRBJ2-2
d_call: .
v_call: TRBV5-1
cdr3_aa: CASSLGQLNTGELFF
cdr3_nt: TGCGCCAGCAGCTTGGGACAGCTAAACACCGGGGAGCTGTTTTTT

clone_size: .
j_call: TRBJ2-2
d_call: .
v_call: TRBV27
cdr3_aa: CASSLQGFLAGELFF
cdr3_nt: TGTGCCAGCAGTCTCCAGGGATTTCTGGCCGGGGAGCTGTTTTTT

clone_size: .
j_call: TRBJ2-7
d_call: .
v_call: TRBV19
cdr3_aa: CASSTARDGAYEQYF
cdr3_nt: TGTGCCAGTAGTACAGCCCGGGACGGAGCCTACGAGCAGTACTTC

clone_size: few
j_call: TRBJ2-7
d_call: TRBD2
v_call: TRBV30
cdr3_aa: CAWSVASGFYEQYF
cdr3_nt: TGTGCCTGGAGTGTAGCTAGCGGGTTTTACGAGCAGTACTTC

clone_size: .
j_call: TRBJ1-2
d_call: .
v_call: TRBV7-8
cdr3_aa: CASSPQWGGRDYGYTF
cdr3_nt: TGTGCCAGCAGCCCCCAGTGGGGAGGCAGGGACTATGGCTACACCTTC

clone_size: .
j_call: TRBJ2-1
d_call: .
v_call: TRBV11-3
cdr3_aa: CASSPSGGNEQFF
cdr3_nt: TGTGCCAGCAGCCCCTCCGGAGGTAATGAGCAGTTCTTC

clone_size: .
j_call: TRBJ1-5
d_call: .
v_call: TRBV7-3
cdr3_aa: CASSLDRNQPQHF
cdr3_nt: TGTGCCAGCAGCTTAGACAGGAATCAGCCCCAGCATTTT

clone_size: once
j_call: TRBJ2-1
d_call: TRBD2
v_call: TRBV5-1
cdr3_aa: CASSGPGLARVNEQFF
cdr3_nt: TGCGCCAGCAGCGGGCCGGGACTAGCGCGAGTCAATGAGCAGTTCTTC

clone_size: .
j_call: TRBJ1-2
d_call: TRBD1
v_call: TRBV28
cdr3_aa: CASVLTGRGRNYGYTF
cdr3_nt: TGTGCCAGCGTCTTGACAGGGCGCGGCAGGAACTATGGCTACACCTTC

clone_size: .
j_call: TRBJ2-4
d_call: .
v_call: TRBV6-5
cdr3_aa: CASSAGGGGIQYF
cdr3_nt: TGTGCCAGCAGCGCAGGGGGAGGCGGGATTCAGTACTTC

clone_size: .
j_call: TRBJ2-7
d_call: TRBD2
v_call: TRBV4-1
cdr3_aa: CASSPARTRSYEQYF
cdr3_nt: TGCGCCAGCAGCCCAGCGCGGACTAGAAGCTACGAGCAGTACTTC

clone_size: .
j_call: TRBJ2-7
d_call: .
v_call: TRBV6-5
cdr3_aa: CASSGAYEQYF
cdr3_nt: TGTGCCAGCAGCGGAGCCTACGAGCAGTACTTC

clone_size: .
j_call: TRBJ1-2
d_call: .
v_call: TRBV19
cdr3_aa: CASSISATPNYGYTF
cdr3_nt: TGTGCCAGTAGTATATCGGCAACTCCTAACTATGGCTACACCTTC

clone_size: .
j_call: TRBJ2-3
d_call: TRBD1
v_call: TRBV10-3
cdr3_aa: CAISVGTGSTDTQYF
cdr3_nt: TGTGCCATCAGTGTGGGGACAGGTAGCACAGATACGCAGTATTTT

clone_size: .
j_call: TRBJ1-5
d_call: .
v_call: TRBV6-5
cdr3_aa: CASSASGNQPQHF
cdr3_nt: TGTGCCAGCAGTGCCTCGGGCAATCAGCCCCAGCATTTT

clone_size: .
j_call: TRBJ2-5
d_call: .
v_call: TRBV7-9
cdr3_aa: CASSLNVGETQYF
cdr3_nt: TGTGCCAGCAGCCTAAACGTCGGGGAGACCCAGTACTTC

clone_size: .
j_call: TRBJ2-3
d_call: .
v_call: TRBV4-1
cdr3_aa: CASSPLGGSTDTQYF
cdr3_nt: TGCGCCAGCAGCCCCCTAGGGGGTAGCACAGATACGCAGTATTTT

clone_size: .
j_call: TRBJ2-7
d_call: TRBD2
v_call: TRBV30
cdr3_aa: CAWTTGRLAGEQYF
cdr3_nt: TGTGCCTGGACCACGGGGAGGTTAGCGGGCGAGCAGTACTTC

clone_size: .
j_call: TRBJ1-6
d_call: .
v_call: TRBV10-3
cdr3_aa: CAIRDNNNSPLHF
cdr3_nt: TGTGCCATCCGTGACAACAATAATTCACCCCTCCACTTT

clone_size: .
j_call: TRBJ2-2
d_call: TRBD1
v_call: TRBV5-4
cdr3_aa: CASSQSGTGFPGELFF
cdr3_nt: TGTGCCAGCAGCCAGTCCGGGACAGGATTCCCCGGGGAGCTGTTTTTT

clone_size: .
j_call: TRBJ1-2
d_call: .
v_call: TRBV6-5
cdr3_aa: CASSYSLGVLLSYTF
cdr3_nt: TGTGCCAGCAGTTACTCGTTAGGGGTCCTCTTAAGCTACACCTTC

clone_size: .
j_call: TRBJ2-7
d_call: TRBD2
v_call: TRBV18
cdr3_aa: CASSPKGLAGVLYEQYF
cdr3_nt: TGTGCCAGCTCACCGAAAGGACTAGCGGGAGTCCTCTACGAGCAGTACTTC

clone_size: once
j_call: TRBJ2-5
d_call: TRBD2
v_call: TRBV10-2
cdr3_aa: CASSESRTSGTETQYF
cdr3_nt: TGCGCCAGCAGTGAGTCTCGGACTAGCGGGACGGAGACCCAGTACTTC

clone_size: .
j_call: TRBJ2-1
d_call: TRBD2
v_call: TRBV18
cdr3_aa: CASSPPAGLAGDNEQFF
cdr3_nt: TGTGCCAGCTCACCACCCGCCGGACTAGCGGGAGACAATGAGCAGTTCTTC

clone_size: few
j_call: TRBJ1-4
d_call: .
v_call: TRBV10-3
cdr3_aa: CAISGTTGAARKLFF
cdr3_nt: TGTGCCATCAGTGGTACAACCGGGGCCGCCCGAAAACTGTTTTTT

clone_size: .
j_call: TRBJ2-3
d_call: .
v_call: TRBV10-3
cdr3_aa: CAISREGGGLDTQYF
cdr3_nt: TGTGCCATCAGCCGAGAGGGGGGAGGCCTGGATACGCAGTATTTT

clone_size: .
j_call: TRBJ2-7
d_call: .
v_call: TRBV6-6
cdr3_aa: CASSITAYEQYF
cdr3_nt: TGTGCCAGCAGTATAACCGCTTACGAGCAGTACTTC

clone_size: .
j_call: TRBJ1-4
d_call: .
v_call: TRBV5-1
cdr3_aa: CASRQGTDEKLFF
cdr3_nt: TGCGCCAGCAGACAAGGGACGGATGAAAAACTGTTTTTT

clone_size: .
j_call: TRBJ2-7
d_call: .
v_call: TRBV30
cdr3_aa: CAWRDSRAGEQYF
cdr3_nt: TGTGCCTGGAGGGACAGCAGGGCGGGCGAGCAGTACTTC

clone_size: .
j_call: TRBJ2-7
d_call: .
v_call: TRBV7-2
cdr3_aa: CASSRSRAYEQYF
cdr3_nt: TGTGCCAGCAGCCGTTCTCGGGCCTACGAGCAGTACTTC

clone_size: .
j_call: TRBJ2-3
d_call: .
v_call: TRBV30
cdr3_aa: CAWSGQTDTQYF
cdr3_nt: TGTGCCTGGAGTGGCCAAACAGATACGCAGTATTTT

clone_size: .
j_call: TRBJ1-5
d_call: .
v_call: TRBV27
cdr3_aa: CASSPRPGNQPQHF
cdr3_nt: TGTGCCAGCAGTCCTAGACCAGGGAATCAGCCCCAGCATTTT

clone_size: .
j_call: TRBJ2-1
d_call: TRBD2
v_call: TRBV25-1
cdr3_aa: CASSELGAGTSGNNEQFF
cdr3_nt: TGTGCCAGCAGTGAATTGGGGGCGGGGACTAGCGGGAACAATGAGCAGTTCTTC

clone_size: .
j_call: TRBJ1-2
d_call: TRBD1
v_call: TRBV28
cdr3_aa: CASSSGQSPNYGYTF
cdr3_nt: TGTGCCAGCAGTTCGGGACAGTCCCCAAACTATGGCTACACCTTC

clone_size: .
j_call: TRBJ1-4
d_call: .
v_call: TRBV5-4
cdr3_aa: CASSSSSNEKLFF
cdr3_nt: TGTGCCAGCAGCTCCTCCTCTAATGAAAAACTGTTTTTT

clone_size: .
j_call: TRBJ1-2
d_call: .
v_call: TRBV28
cdr3_aa: CASNPDSAGYTF
cdr3_nt: TGTGCCAGCAACCCGGACAGTGCTGGCTACACCTTC

clone_size: .
j_call: TRBJ2-2
d_call: .
v_call: TRBV7-2
cdr3_aa: CASSLAGTLTGELFF
cdr3_nt: TGTGCCAGCAGCTTAGCGGGCACCCTCACCGGGGAGCTGTTTTTT

clone_size: .
j_call: TRBJ1-4
d_call: .
v_call: TRBV23-1
cdr3_aa: CASSLDRPGNEKLFF
cdr3_nt: TGCGCCAGCAGCCTGGACCGTCCGGGAAATGAAAAACTGTTTTTT

clone_size: .
j_call: TRBJ2-5
d_call: TRBD2
v_call: TRBV5-1
cdr3_aa: CASSLASGIQETQYF
cdr3_nt: TGCGCCAGCAGCTTGGCTAGCGGAATACAAGAGACCCAGTACTTC